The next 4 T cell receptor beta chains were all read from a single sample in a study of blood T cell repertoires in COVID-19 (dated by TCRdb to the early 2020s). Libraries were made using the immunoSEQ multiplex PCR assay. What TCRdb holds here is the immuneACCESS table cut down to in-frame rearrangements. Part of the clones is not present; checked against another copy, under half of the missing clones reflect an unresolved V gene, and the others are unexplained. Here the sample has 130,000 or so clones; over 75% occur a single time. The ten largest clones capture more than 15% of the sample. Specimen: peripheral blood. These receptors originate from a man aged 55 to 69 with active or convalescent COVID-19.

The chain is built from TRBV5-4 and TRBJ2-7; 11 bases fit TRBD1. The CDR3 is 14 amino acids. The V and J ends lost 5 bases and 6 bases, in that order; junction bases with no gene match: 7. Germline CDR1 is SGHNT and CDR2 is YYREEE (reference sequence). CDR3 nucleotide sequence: TGTGCCAGCAGTCGGGACAGGGGGTATGGCGAGCAGTACTTC. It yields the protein CASSRDRGYGEQYF.

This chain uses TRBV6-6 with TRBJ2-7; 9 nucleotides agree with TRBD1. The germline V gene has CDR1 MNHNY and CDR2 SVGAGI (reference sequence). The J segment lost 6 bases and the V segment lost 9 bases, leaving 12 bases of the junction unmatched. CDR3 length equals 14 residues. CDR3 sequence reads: CASAPGQGVGEQYF. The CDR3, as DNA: TGTGCCAGTGCACCGGGACAGGGAGTTGGCGAGCAGTACTTC.

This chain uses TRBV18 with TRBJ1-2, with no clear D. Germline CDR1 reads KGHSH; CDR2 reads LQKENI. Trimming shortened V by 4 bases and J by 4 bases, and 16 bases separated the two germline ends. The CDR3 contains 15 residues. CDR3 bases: TGTGCCAGCTCACGTTCGAGGGTGGATACCTATGGCTACACCTTC. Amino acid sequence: CASSRSRVDTYGYTF.

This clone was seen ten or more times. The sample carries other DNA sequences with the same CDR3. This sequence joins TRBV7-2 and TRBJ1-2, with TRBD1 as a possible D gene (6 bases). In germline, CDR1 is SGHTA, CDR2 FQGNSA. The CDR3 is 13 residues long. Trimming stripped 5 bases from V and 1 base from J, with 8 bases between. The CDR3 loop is CASSPDSNYGYTF. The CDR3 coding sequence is TGTGCCAGCAGCCCGGACAGTAACTATGGCTACACCTTC.